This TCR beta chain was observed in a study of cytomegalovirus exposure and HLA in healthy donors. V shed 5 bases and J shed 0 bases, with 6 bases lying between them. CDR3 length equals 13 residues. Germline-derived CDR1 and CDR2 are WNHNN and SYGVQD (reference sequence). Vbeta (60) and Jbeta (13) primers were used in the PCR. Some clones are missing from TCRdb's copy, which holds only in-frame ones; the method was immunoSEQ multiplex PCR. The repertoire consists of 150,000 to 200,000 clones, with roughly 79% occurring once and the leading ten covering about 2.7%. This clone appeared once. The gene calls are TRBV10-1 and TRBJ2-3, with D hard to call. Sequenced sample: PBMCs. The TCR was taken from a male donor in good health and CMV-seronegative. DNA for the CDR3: TGCGCCAGCAGTATCTCTAGCACAGATACGCAGTATTTT. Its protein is CASSISSTDTQYF.